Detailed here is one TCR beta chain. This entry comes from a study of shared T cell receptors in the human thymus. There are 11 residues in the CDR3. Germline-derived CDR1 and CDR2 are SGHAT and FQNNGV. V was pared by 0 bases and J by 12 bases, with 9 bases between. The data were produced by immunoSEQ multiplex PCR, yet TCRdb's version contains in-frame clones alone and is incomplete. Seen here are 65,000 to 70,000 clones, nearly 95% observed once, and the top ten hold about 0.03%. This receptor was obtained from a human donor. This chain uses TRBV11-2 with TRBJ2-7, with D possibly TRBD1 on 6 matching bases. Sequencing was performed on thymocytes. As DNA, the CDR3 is TGTGCCAGCAGCTTAGAGACAGGAAGGTACTTC. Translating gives CASSLETGRYF.